Presented here are 29 T cell receptor beta chains from one specimen sequenced in a study of cytomegalovirus exposure and HLA in healthy donors. Use of 60 Vbeta and 13 Jbeta primers characterized the PCR. The assay was immunoSEQ multiplex PCR, and TCRdb's table has in-frame clones only and misses some. This table holds about 140,000 clones. The sample taken for sequencing was PBMCs. Source of these receptors: a male donor in good health and CMV-seronegative.

The chain carries TRBV2 and TRBJ2-7, with D unclear. The CDR3 totals 13 residues. The V gene's germline CDR1 is SNHLY and CDR2 FYNNEI. V was shortened by 2 bases and J by 0 bases, with 5 bases between the two germline ends. The CDR3, as DNA: TGTGCCAGCAGTGAACAGGACTCCTACGAGCAGTACTTC. Protein sequence: CASSEQDSYEQYF. The full variable domain, with the rest looked up from reference TRBV2 and TRBJ2-7, is EPEVTQTPSHQVTQMGQEVILRCVPISNHLYFYWYRQILGQKVEFLVSFYNNEISEKSEIFDDQFSVERPDGSNFTLKIRSTKLEDSAMYFCASSEQDSYEQYFGPGTRLTVT.

V and J are TRBV6-1 and TRBJ2-7, with D possibly being TRBD2 (6 bases). Germline V gene data show CDR1 as MNHNS and CDR2 as SASEGT. CDR3 size: 14 residues. Trimming left V 8 bases short and J 1 base short, with 15 bases between. The CDR3: CASSHRDSSYEQYF. The CDR3 region has the DNA TGTGCCAGCTCGCACCGGGACTCATCCTACGAGCAGTACTTC.

The chain combines TRBV18 with TRBJ1-1, with 8 nucleotides matching TRBD1. Germline V lookup: CDR1 KGHSH, CDR2 LQKENI. The CDR3 consists of 15 residues. The V gene end was trimmed by 5 bases and the J gene end by 0 bases; junction bases not matched to a gene: 5. The CDR3 nucleotides read TGTGCCAGCTCAACAGGGACAGGATTGAACACTGAAGCTTTCTTT. Protein: CASSTGTGLNTEAFF.

V is TRBV5-1 and J is TRBJ2-2; D perhaps matches TRBD2 (7 bases). Germline V gene data show CDR1 as SGHRS and CDR2 as YFSETQ. V was cut by 2 bases and J by 0 bases, with 14 bases left in between. The CDR3 has 17 residues. In DNA form, the CDR3 reads TGCGCCAGCAGCTTTGGTCTAGGGGGGGCGAACACCGGGGAGCTGTTTTTT. Translation: CASSFGLGGANTGELFF.

The V call is TRBV29-1, the J call TRBJ1-2; D may be TRBD1 (5 bases). With 3 bases removed from V and 2 bases from J, the gap between germline ends came to 7 bases. Germline V lookup: CDR1 SQVTM, CDR2 ANQGSEA. CDR3 length: 12 amino acids. The CDR3 loop reads CSVERQNYGYTF. The CDR3 nucleotides read TGCAGCGTTGAGCGACAGAACTATGGCTACACCTTC.

The genes are TRBV9 and TRBJ1-3; maybe TRBD1 (6 bases). Trimming took off 0 bases at V and 1 base at J, with 11 bases between the two ends. The CDR3 length is 16 residues. Germline-derived CDR1 and CDR2 are SGDLS and YYNGEE. CDR3 residues: CASSVEVRGSGNTIYF. CDR3 DNA: TGTGCCAGCAGCGTAGAGGTCAGGGGATCTGGAAACACCATATATTTT.

The chain links TRBV5-1 to TRBJ2-7; 9 bases are shared with TRBD2. This CDR3 is built from 15 residues. Germline V lookup: CDR1 SGHRS, CDR2 YFSETQ. J was trimmed by 0 bases and V by 5 bases; bases with no gene match: 6. The CDR3 coding sequence is TGCGCCAGCAGTCACAGCGGGAGGAGCTCCTACGAGCAGTACTTC. Protein product: CASSHSGRSSYEQYF.

This chain uses TRBV7-8 with TRBJ1-2, with D tentatively TRBD1 (6 bases). The V end was cut by 1 base, the J end by 3 bases, with 15 bases between. CDR3 length: 16 amino acids. Germline V CDR1 and CDR2: SGHVS, FQNEAQ. CDR3 coding DNA: TGTGCCAGCAGCTTAGGGGACACTCCTAAGGACTATGGCTACACCTTC. Translated: CASSLGDTPKDYGYTF.

This rearrangement joins TRBV6-1 to TRBJ2-5; TRBD2 aligns across 11 bases. The CDR3 runs 15 residues. In germline, CDR1 is MNHNS, CDR2 SASEGT. With 5 bases clipped from V and 1 base from J, the junction kept 3 bases outside the gene matches. The CDR3 is CASSTTSGTQETQYF. The CDR3 nucleotides read TGTGCCAGCAGTACGACTAGCGGGACCCAAGAGACCCAGTACTTC.

The chain employs TRBV5-6 and TRBJ2-1; 7 bases align to TRBD2. The CDR3 has 16 amino acids. CDR1 is SGHDT and CDR2 is YYEEEE in the germline V gene. V lost 1 base to trimming and J lost 5 bases; unmatched junction nucleotides: 9. DNA for the CDR3: TGTGCCAGCAGCTTGCTTCCTAGCGGATTAAACAATGAGCAGTTCTTC. This sequence encodes CASSLLPSGLNNEQFF.

The chain employs TRBV19 and TRBJ2-1, with 10 nucleotides matching TRBD1. Germline V gives CDR1 LNHDA, CDR2 SQIVND (reference sequence). The length of the CDR3 is 13 residues. V lost 6 bases and J lost 6; bases outside the gene matches: 2. The CDR3 DNA sequence: TGTGCCAGTAGGGGGACAGGGGCCAATGAGCAGTTCTTC. This gives the protein CASRGTGANEQFF.

The chain employs TRBV5-6 and TRBJ2-7; tentatively, D is TRBD2 (5 bases). Trimming pared 4 bases from V and 0 bases from J, leaving 8 bases between. Germline V gene lookup returns CDR1 SGHDT and CDR2 YYEEEE. The CDR3 runs to 13 residues. CDR3: CASSEGLSYEQYF. For the CDR3, the DNA is TGTGCCAGCAGCGAGGGCCTCTCCTACGAGCAGTACTTC. The full variable domain, completed using reference TRBV5-6 and TRBJ2-7, is DAGVTQSPTHLIKTRGQQVTLRCSPKSGHDTVSWYQQALGQGPQFIFQYYEEEERQRGNFPDRFSGHQFPNYSSELNVNALLLGDSALYLCASSEGLSYEQYFGPGTRLTVT.

The rearrangement joins TRBV9 to TRBJ2-2; no clear D. V was shortened by 3 bases and J by 8 bases, with 5 bases between the two germline ends. The CDR3 runs to 11 residues. The germline gives CDR1 SGDLS, CDR2 YYNGEE. CDR3 sequence reads: CASSARGELFF. The CDR3 DNA reads as TGTGCCAGCAGCGCCCGGGGGGAGCTGTTTTTT.

The chain links TRBV19 to TRBJ2-3; 8 positions match TRBD2. V lost 10 bases and J lost 3; bases outside the gene matches: 9. The CDR3 is 14 amino acids. The germline V gene encodes CDR1 LNHDA and CDR2 SQIVND (reference sequence). This CDR3 reads CATSRAGGTDTQYF. DNA for the CDR3: TGTGCCACCTCGCGCGCGGGGGGAACAGATACGCAGTATTTT.

V usage is TRBV5-1 and J usage is TRBJ2-1; 8 bases fit TRBD2. CDR1 is SGHRS, CDR2 YFSETQ, per germline. The CDR3 is made up of 16 amino acids. V trimming: 0 bases; J trimming: 5 bases; junction bases outside the gene matches: 7. This CDR3 reads CASSLAKTSVDNEQFF. The CDR3 DNA sequence: TGCGCCAGCAGCTTGGCCAAGACTAGCGTGGACAATGAGCAGTTCTTC.

This chain uses TRBV5-1 with TRBJ1-4; tentative D call: TRBD1 (6 bases). Deletions cut 4 bases from V and 5 bases from J, with 15 bases between. The CDR3 contains 15 residues. CDR1 and CDR2 (germline): SGHRS, YFSETQ. The CDR3 region has the DNA TGCGCCAGCAGCCCTGAAGGGACAAGGAATGAAAAACTGTTTTTT. It encodes CASSPEGTRNEKLFF. Full variable domain (rest looked up from reference TRBV5-1 and TRBJ1-4): KAGVTQTPRYLIKTRGQQVTLSCSPISGHRSVSWYQQTPGQGLQFLFEYFSETQRNKGNFPGRFSGRQFSNSRSEMNVSTLELGDSALYLCASSPEGTRNEKLFFGSGTQLSVL.

The V gene is TRBV4-3, the J gene TRBJ1-5; a weak D match, TRBD1 (6 bases). V lost 1 base to trimming and J lost 7 bases, with 14 bases between them. The CDR3 consists of 15 residues. The germline V gene has CDR1 LGHNA and CDR2 YSLEER. CDR3: CASSQGRTGIQPQHF. CDR3 nucleotide sequence: TGCGCCAGCAGCCAAGGTCGCACAGGGATACAGCCCCAGCATTTT.

V is TRBV6-6 and J is TRBJ2-2; tentatively, D is TRBD1 (5 bases). Trimming pared 0 bases from V and 3 bases from J, leaving 8 bases between. The CDR3 extends over 15 amino acids. The germline CDR1 and CDR2 sequences are MNHNY and SVGAGI (reference sequence). CDR3 loop: CASSYSGPHTGELFF. The CDR3 bases are TGTGCCAGCAGTTACTCGGGGCCGCACACCGGGGAGCTGTTTTTT.

The rearrangement links TRBV19 to TRBJ1-1; D remains unclear. CDR1 and CDR2 from the germline V gene are LNHDA and SQIVND (reference sequence). This CDR3 spans 13 amino acids. V was cut by 5 bases and J by 0 bases, with 7 bases left in between. The CDR3 sequence is CASSPTVNTEAFF. CDR3 DNA sequence: TGTGCCAGTAGTCCTACTGTGAACACTGAAGCTTTCTTT.

The chain's CDR3 is CASSELQGNTEAFF. The CDR3 nucleotides are TGTGCCAGCAGTGAACTACAGGGGAACACTGAAGCTTTCTTT. The chain uses TRBV6-1 and TRBJ1-1; D might be TRBD1 (6 bases). Germline CDR1 and CDR2: MNHNS and SASEGT. Between the trimmed V and J ends, which lost 2 bases and 1 base, there was a span of 8 bases. The CDR3 length is 14 residues.

The chain joins TRBV6-5 to TRBJ2-1, with TRBD1 matching over 9 bases. This CDR3 has 13 residues. Germline-derived CDR1 and CDR2 are MNHEY and SVGAGI. Germline trimming cut 6 bases from V and 14 bases from J; bases unmatched to any gene: 11. The CDR3 nucleotides read TGTGCCAGCAGGGGACAGGGATTGGGAGCAGAGTTCTTC. The encoded protein is CASRGQGLGAEFF.

The genes are TRBV4-3 and TRBJ1-1; possible D gene TRBD1, 6 bases. Germline V lookup: CDR1 LGHNA, CDR2 YSLEER. The CDR3 consists of 15 residues. Between the trimmed V and J ends, which lost 0 bases and 5 bases, there was a span of 13 bases. CDR3 protein: CASSQEGRGGTEAFF. The CDR3 nucleotides read TGCGCCAGCAGCCAAGAGGGCAGGGGAGGGACTGAAGCTTTCTTT.

The chain combines TRBV15 with TRBJ1-5, with 8 bases aligning to TRBD1. V was pared by 3 bases and J by 5 bases, with 6 bases of the junction left unmatched. CDR3 length: 15 residues. Germline values: CDR1 LNHNV, CDR2 YYDKDF (reference sequence). The CDR3 region is CATSSTGGTYQPQHF. CDR3 bases: TGTGCCACCAGCAGCACAGGGGGTACCTATCAGCCCCAGCATTTT.

The genes are TRBV10-2 and TRBJ2-1; D is possibly TRBD1 (6 bases). Germline assignment: CDR1 WSHSY and CDR2 SAAADI. Trimming took 2 bases from V and 6 from J, leaving 11 bases between them. The length of the CDR3 is 14 residues. In DNA, the CDR3 is TGCGCCAGCAGTGAGCTCACACAGGGCAATGAGCAGTTCTTC. It codes for CASSELTQGNEQFF.

V usage is TRBV30 and J usage is TRBJ2-7; no clear D gene. Germline-derived CDR1 and CDR2 are GTSNPN and SVGIG (reference sequence). This CDR3 is 12 amino acids long. Trimming shortened V by 0 bases and J by 2 bases, and 5 bases separated the two germline ends. In DNA, the CDR3 is TGTGCCTGGAGTGTCAGCGCCTACGAGCAGTACTTC. As protein: CAWSVSAYEQYF.

The CDR3 sequence is CAWSAIDEQYF. The CDR3 DNA reads TGTGCCTGGAGCGCTATAGACGAGCAGTACTTC. J is TRBJ2-7 and V is TRBV30; D remains ambiguous. The CDR3 runs to 11 residues. Trimming took off 3 bases at V and 5 bases at J, with 8 bases between the two ends. The germline gives CDR1 GTSNPN, CDR2 SVGIG (reference sequence).

The chain carries TRBV4-3 and TRBJ2-7; D possibly corresponds to TRBD1 (6 bases). The V gene lost 0 bases and the J gene lost 2 bases, with 14 bases spanning the gap. The CDR3 spans 16 residues. Germline loops: CDR1 LGHNA, CDR2 YSLEER. The CDR3 DNA follows: TGCGCCAGCAGCCAAGATGGGGCAGGGGCCGCCTACGAGCAGTACTTC. Protein sequence: CASSQDGAGAAYEQYF.

The rearrangement joins TRBV5-1 to TRBJ1-1; 10 nucleotides line up with TRBD1. From germline, CDR1 is SGHRS and CDR2 YFSETQ. Unmatched junction bases numbered 8, after V lost 0 bases and J lost 3 bases. This CDR3 is built from 17 residues. The CDR3 sequence: CASSLAPGTGAHTEAFF. The CDR3 DNA follows: TGCGCCAGCAGCTTGGCCCCCGGGACAGGGGCTCACACTGAAGCTTTCTTT.

This chain links TRBV18 with TRBJ2-7; weak D call: TRBD2 (6 bases). This CDR3 region has 15 residues. Per germline, CDR1 KGHSH and CDR2 LQKENI. Trimming took off 6 bases at V and 2 bases at J, with 17 bases between the two ends. The DNA for the CDR3 is TGTGCCAGCTCCCATATCCGGACTAACGCCTACGAGCAGTACTTC. This translates into CASSHIRTNAYEQYF.